The 8 T cell receptor beta chains below were found in one sample sequenced in a study of post-analysis software for immune sequencing data (dated by TCRdb to about 2015). Study-wide findings and limitations: Significantly higher frequencies in patients than in controls were found for roughly 5 TRBV segments, including TRBV5-6, TRBV5-1 and TRBV20-1.

These receptors have no known antigen. Receptors were amplified or captured by PCR. The listed sequencing device is Illumina HiSeq 2500. To reduce PCR and sequencing biases, unique molecular identifiers were built into the TCR beta cDNA libraries. Starting from the raw public reads, TCRdb applied fastp trimming at Q25, assembled clones with MiXCR and retained in-frame beta chains. Rows are combined by CDR3 protein, so each entry shows the most common genes and DNA. The table for this sample lists hundreds of thousands of distinct CDR3 sequences; roughly 46% of them were counted only once. The top ten hold 9% to 14% of the sample. The sequenced sample was blood. The source of these receptors is a girl aged 10 to 17 with multiple sclerosis.

V gene TRBV20-1 combines with J gene TRBJ2-7; the match to TRBD1 covers 10 bases. The CDR3 contains 13 residues. CDR1 DFQATT and CDR2 SNEGSKA come from the germline V gene (reference sequence). V shed 3 bases and J 9 bases; nucleotides not matched to a gene: 8. CDR3 region: CSARGGTGALQYF. The CDR3 DNA sequence: TGCAGTGCTAGGGGGGGGACAGGGGCATTGCAGTACTTC.

V is TRBV9 and J is TRBJ2-1; no reliable D call. The CDR3 loop spans 14 amino acids. V lost 0 bases and J 6 bases, leaving 10 bases between the germline ends. Per germline, CDR1 SGDLS and CDR2 YYNGEE. The CDR3, as DNA: TGTGCCAGCAGCGTAGAGGCAGGCCGCAATGAGCAGTTCTTC. Its protein is CASSVEAGRNEQFF.

This clonotype was picked up a small number of times. The V gene is TRBV10-3, the J gene TRBJ2-7; D might be TRBD1 (5 bases). V was pared by 2 bases and J by 5 bases, with 13 bases between. The germline gives CDR1 ENHRY, CDR2 SYGVKD. This CDR3 is built from 14 residues. Here the CDR3 reads CAISEAYQGNEQYF. Here the CDR3 DNA reads TGTGCCATCAGTGAGGCGTACCAGGGTAACGAGCAGTACTTC.

The genes are TRBV20-1 and TRBJ2-3, with 9 nucleotides matching TRBD2. The J segment lost 3 bases and the V segment lost 3 bases, leaving 7 bases of the junction unmatched. This CDR3 region has 15 residues. CDR1 and CDR2 (germline): DFQATT, SNEGSKA (reference sequence). For the CDR3, the DNA is TGCAGTGCTAGGAATAGCGGGAGCTCTACAGATACGCAGTATTTT. It is translated as CSARNSGSSTDTQYF.

This clonotype has more than one count but fewer than ten. This chain connects TRBV5-5 to TRBJ2-1; tentative D call: TRBD2 (6 bases). V was trimmed by 4 bases and J by 3 bases, leaving 14 bases between them. Germline values: CDR1 SGHKS, CDR2 YYEKEE (reference sequence). The CDR3 length is 15 residues. CDR3 residues: CASSTGSGDYNEQFF. The CDR3 bases are TGTGCCAGCAGCACCGGGAGTGGGGACTACAATGAGCAGTTCTTC.

This sequence joins TRBV18 and TRBJ2-5, with no clear D. Trimming cost V 3 bases and J 5 bases, with 10 bases left between them. This CDR3 spans 13 amino acids. Germline assignment: CDR1 KGHSH and CDR2 LQKENI. The CDR3 is CASSPDQLETQYF. The CDR3 DNA is TGTGCCAGCTCACCGGACCAGTTGGAGACCCAGTACTTC.

The chain employs TRBV25-1 and TRBJ2-3, with 9 bases identical to TRBD1. The length of the CDR3 is 14 residues. The junction had 4 bases not matched to a gene; V was cut back by 5 bases and J by 4 bases. Germline V gene lookup returns CDR1 MGHDK and CDR2 SYGVNS. The CDR3 DNA reads as TGTGCCAGCAGTAAAACAGGGGGCGCAGATACGCAGTATTTT. Its translation: CASSKTGGADTQYF. Supplemented by reference TRBV25-1 and TRBJ2-3, the full variable domain reads EADIYQTPRYLVIGTGKKITLECSQTMGHDKMYWYQQDPGMELHLIHYSYGVNSTEKGDLSSESTVSRIRTEHFPLTLESARPSHTSQYLCASSKTGGADTQYFGPGTRLTVL.

This rearrangement joins TRBV2 to TRBJ2-3; D call uncertain. Per the germline V gene, CDR1 is SNHLY and CDR2 is FYNNEI. This CDR3 is built from 12 residues. Trimming shortened V by 7 bases and J by 2 bases, and 7 bases separated the two germline ends. CDR3 nucleotide sequence: TGTGCCAGCATCGCCCTCACAGATACGCAGTATTTT. As protein: CASIALTDTQYF.